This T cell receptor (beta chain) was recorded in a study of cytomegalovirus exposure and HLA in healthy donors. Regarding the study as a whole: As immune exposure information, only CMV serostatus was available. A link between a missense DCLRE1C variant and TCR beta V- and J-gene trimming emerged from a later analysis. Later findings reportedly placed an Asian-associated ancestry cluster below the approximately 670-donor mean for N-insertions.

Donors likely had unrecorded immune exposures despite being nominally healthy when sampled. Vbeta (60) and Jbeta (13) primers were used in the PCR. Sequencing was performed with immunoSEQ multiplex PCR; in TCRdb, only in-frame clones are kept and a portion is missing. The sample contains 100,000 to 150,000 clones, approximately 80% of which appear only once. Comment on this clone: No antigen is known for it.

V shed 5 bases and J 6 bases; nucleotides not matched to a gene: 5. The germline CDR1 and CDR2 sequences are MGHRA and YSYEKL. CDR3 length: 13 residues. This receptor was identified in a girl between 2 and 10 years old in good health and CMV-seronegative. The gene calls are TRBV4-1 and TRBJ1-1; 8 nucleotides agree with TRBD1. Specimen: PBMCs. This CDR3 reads CASSTGGRSEAFF. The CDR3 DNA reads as TGCGCCAGCAGCACAGGGGGTCGGTCTGAAGCTTTCTTT.